This is a list of T cell receptor beta chains from one sample in a study of cytotoxic CD8 clonotypes in ibrutinib-treated CLL. Sequencing was performed with immunoSEQ multiplex PCR; in TCRdb, only in-frame clones are kept and a portion is missing. In the table there are about 120,000 clones, 55% to 75% of which are singletons. The source was PBMCs, collected after 24 months of ibrutinib treatment. The source of these receptors is a human donor with chronic lymphocytic leukemia. Both conserved end residues are part of each CDR3. A D gene is named only where the DNA matches it firmly. Size is stated for part of the rows, as once, few or many counts, or as a class when the clone is expanded.

CDR3nt: TGTGCCAGCAGTTACTCGGTCATGGGAGGCTACGAGCAGTACTTC
CDR3aa: CASSYSVMGGYEQYF
v_gene: TRBV6-5
abundance: NA
j_gene: TRBJ2-7
d_gene: NA

CDR3nt: TGTGCCAGCAGCTTCTCACAGGTTAATGAAAAACTGTTTTTT
CDR3aa: CASSFSQVNEKLFF
v_gene: TRBV11-2
abundance: few
j_gene: TRBJ1-4
d_gene: NA

CDR3nt: TGTGCCAGCCGAGCGGGGATTGTGGAGACCCAGTACTTC
CDR3aa: CASRAGIVETQYF
v_gene: TRBV6-6
abundance: once
j_gene: TRBJ2-5
d_gene: TRBD2

CDR3nt: TGTGCCAGCAGTTACTCGGGAGGGAGGGATGAGCAGTTCTTC
CDR3aa: CASSYSGGRDEQFF
v_gene: TRBV6-5
abundance: NA
j_gene: TRBJ2-1
d_gene: TRBD2

CDR3nt: TGTGCCAGCAGCGCCACGGACAGGGCACGTGAGCAGTTCTTC
CDR3aa: CASSATDRAREQFF
v_gene: TRBV7-9
abundance: NA
j_gene: TRBJ2-1
d_gene: TRBD1

CDR3nt: TGTGCCAGCAGCGTAGAGCTGGGGGTATACGAGCAGTACTTC
CDR3aa: CASSVELGVYEQYF
v_gene: TRBV9
abundance: NA
j_gene: TRBJ2-7
d_gene: NA

CDR3nt: TGTGCCAGCAGCCCTCGGACTAGCTCCGGGGAGCTGTTTTTT
CDR3aa: CASSPRTSSGELFF
v_gene: TRBV11-3
abundance: once
j_gene: TRBJ2-2
d_gene: TRBD2

CDR3nt: TGTGCCACCAGCAGAGGACAGGGGAGGCCAGGTGGCGAGCAGTACTTC
CDR3aa: CATSRGQGRPGGEQYF
v_gene: TRBV15
abundance: few
j_gene: TRBJ2-7
d_gene: TRBD1

CDR3nt: TGCGCCAGCAGCTATAGCGGGGGGTTTCAAGAGACCCAGTACTTC
CDR3aa: CASSYSGGFQETQYF
v_gene: TRBV5-1
abundance: NA
j_gene: TRBJ2-5
d_gene: TRBD2

CDR3nt: TGTGCCAGCAGAAAGGGCCCCCCCGGGGAGCTGTTTTTT
CDR3aa: CASRKGPPGELFF
v_gene: TRBV6-5
abundance: NA
j_gene: TRBJ2-2
d_gene: NA

CDR3nt: TGTGCCAGCCTGGGGGGCGAGCAGTACTTC
CDR3aa: CASLGGEQYF
v_gene: TRBV6-6
abundance: NA
j_gene: TRBJ2-7
d_gene: NA

CDR3nt: TGCAGCGTGAACGATGGGTCAGGGCTGAGCTCTGGGGCCAACGTCCTGACTTTC
CDR3aa: CSVNDGSGLSSGANVLTF
v_gene: TRBV29-1
abundance: NA
j_gene: TRBJ2-6
d_gene: NA

CDR3nt: TGTGCCAGCAGTTTAAGTCTCTTATCGGAGCAGTACTTC
CDR3aa: CASSLSLLSEQYF
v_gene: TRBV27
abundance: few
j_gene: TRBJ2-7
d_gene: NA

CDR3nt: TGTGCCAGCAGCTCGACGACAGGGTTTGAGCCCCAGCATTTT
CDR3aa: CASSSTTGFEPQHF
v_gene: TRBV7-9
abundance: NA
j_gene: TRBJ1-5
d_gene: TRBD1

CDR3nt: TGTGCCAGCAGCGTAGGTCTTCCGGGGGGGTCCGGTGTTGAGCAGTTCTTC
CDR3aa: CASSVGLPGGSGVEQFF
v_gene: TRBV9
abundance: NA
j_gene: TRBJ2-1
d_gene: TRBD2

CDR3nt: TGTGCCAGCAGTTTCTCTCTCCCCGAGGCAACTAATGAAAAACTGTTTTTT
CDR3aa: CASSFSLPEATNEKLFF
v_gene: TRBV27
abundance: NA
j_gene: TRBJ1-4
d_gene: NA

CDR3nt: TGTGCCTGGAGTGCTGGACAGGGTCACAATGAGCAGTTCTTC
CDR3aa: CAWSAGQGHNEQFF
v_gene: TRBV30
abundance: few
j_gene: TRBJ2-1
d_gene: TRBD1